A single sample is the source of the 5 T cell receptor beta chains below, sequenced in a study of CD8 T cells in Susac syndrome. Random-hexamer reverse transcription was applied to about 0.45 to 1 ug RNA. Using its own MiXCR run on the immunoSEQ multiplex PCR reads, TCRdb lists one record per CDR3 protein. The repertoire holds about 150,000 distinct CDR3 sequences, with roughly 92% as singletons. Sequencing was carried out using CD4+ T cells from PBMCs. The receptors come from a human donor with multiple sclerosis.

The genes are TRBV30 and TRBJ2-3, with D possibly being TRBD2 (6 bases). The V and J ends lost 2 bases and 2 bases respectively, with 14 bases between them. The V gene's germline CDR1 is GTSNPN and CDR2 SVGIG (reference sequence). This CDR3 has 15 residues. The CDR3 DNA reads as TGTGCCTGGAGTCAAATGACTAGGTTCACAGATACGCAGTATTTT. It yields the protein CAWSQMTRFTDTQYF.

J is TRBJ2-1 and V is TRBV27; a weak D match, TRBD2 (6 bases). Trimming removed 1 base from V and 9 bases from J, with 16 bases in between. The CDR3 is 15 amino acids. Germline-derived CDR1 and CDR2 are MNHEY and SMNVEV (reference sequence). CDR3 sequence reads: CASSLYGGTYGEQFF. CDR3 coding DNA: TGTGCCAGCAGTTTATATGGCGGGACCTACGGTGAGCAGTTCTTC.

V is TRBV7-2 and J is TRBJ2-5, with D perhaps matching TRBD1 (6 bases). The germline V and J ends were trimmed by 5 bases and 4 bases, with 11 bases remaining between them. The CDR3 extends over 13 amino acids. Germline loops: CDR1 SGHTA, CDR2 FQGNSA. The CDR3 sequence is CASSRQEVETQYF. CDR3 coding DNA: TGTGCCAGCAGCCGACAGGAAGTAGAGACCCAGTACTTC.

The genes are TRBV9 and TRBJ2-3, with TRBD2 matching over 7 bases. The J segment lost 4 bases and the V segment lost 4 bases, leaving 9 bases of the junction unmatched. Germline CDR1 is SGDLS and CDR2 is YYNGEE. This CDR3 has 15 residues. CDR3 nucleotides: TGTGCCAGCAGCCCTGGGGTAGCGGGTGCAGATACGCAGTATTTT. It yields the protein CASSPGVAGADTQYF.

The V and J genes are TRBV24-1 and TRBJ2-3; D gene unclear. Per the germline V gene, CDR1 is KGHDR and CDR2 is SFDVKD. Deletions cut 4 bases from V and 6 bases from J, with 4 bases between. The CDR3 is 11 amino acids. CDR3 amino acids: CATSETDTQYF. Here the CDR3 DNA reads TGTGCCACCAGTGAAACGGATACGCAGTATTTT.